The 2 T cell receptor beta chains below were found in one sample sequenced in a study of blood T cell repertoires in COVID-19. Profiled with immunoSEQ multiplex PCR; TCRdb holds only in-frame clones, not every one. The table lists around 320,000 clones, 75% to 90% of them singletons. Specimen: peripheral blood. The receptors originated from a man in his late teens or twenties with active or convalescent COVID-19.

J is TRBJ1-1 and V is TRBV5-1; D is possibly TRBD1 (6 bases). The germline CDR1 and CDR2 sequences are SGHRS and YFSETQ. This CDR3 is built from 14 residues. The germline V and J ends were trimmed by 7 bases and 4 bases, with 17 bases remaining between them. CDR3 bases: TGCGCCAGCGCCCTGGGGGGGCCGGCCACTGAAGCTTTCTTT. Amino acid sequence: CASALGGPATEAFF.

V and J are TRBV11-2 and TRBJ2-5, with D possibly TRBD2 on 5 matching bases. The germline CDR1 and CDR2 sequences are SGHAT and FQNNGV. The CDR3 covers 15 residues. V was pared by 1 base and J by 1 base, with 10 bases between. CDR3: CASSLVPRVQETQYF. The CDR3 DNA follows: TGTGCCAGCAGCTTAGTTCCGAGGGTCCAAGAGACCCAGTACTTC.